The 22 T cell receptor beta chains given below trace back to one sample, sequenced in a study of metastatic and nonmetastatic thyroid tumors. TCRdb called clones again from the PCR reads with MiXCR. In the table there are tens of thousands of clones, under 20% of which are singletons. Ahead of thyroid surgery, no patient had received treatment of any kind. Sequencing was done on a sample of blood. The receptors were sampled from a male donor with papillary thyroid cancer or a benign thyroid nodule (not recorded which). Some clones in this sample may be carry-over from other donors' samples.

This clone was counted many times. The gene calls are TRBV25-1 and TRBJ2-4; no clear D gene. The germline V gene encodes CDR1 MGHDK and CDR2 SYGVNS. The germline V and J ends were trimmed by 4 bases and 8 bases, with 9 bases remaining between them. This CDR3 contains 12 residues. Here the CDR3 reads CASSALRDIQYF. The CDR3 DNA reads as TGTGCCAGCAGTGCCCTCCGGGACATTCAGTACTTC. The variable domain in full, completed from reference TRBV25-1 and TRBJ2-4, reads EADIYQTPRYLVIGTGKKITLECSQTMGHDKMYWYQQDPGMELHLIHYSYGVNSTEKGDLSSESTVSRIRTEHFPLTLESARPSHTSQYLCASSALRDIQYFGAGTRLSVL.

CDR3 sequence: CAWSTRGLMGNSPLHF. The CDR3 coding sequence is TGTGCCTGGAGTACCCGAGGCCTAATGGGGAATTCACCCCTCCACTTT. This chain connects TRBV30 to TRBJ1-6; no firm D call. Trimming cost V 2 bases and J 7 bases, with 18 bases left between them. Germline V gene sequence: CDR1 GTSNPN, CDR2 SVGIG (reference sequence). The CDR3 spans 16 residues.

In its sample, this clone was seen many times. This rearrangement joins TRBV5-1 to TRBJ1-1, with D maybe TRBD1 (6 bases). Trimming removed 2 bases at V and 1 base at J, with 12 bases between. CDR1 is SGHRS, CDR2 YFSETQ, per germline. The CDR3 runs to 15 residues. The CDR3 spells CASSLGGRRNTEAFF. CDR3 coding DNA: TGCGCCAGCAGCTTAGGGGGGCGCAGGAACACTGAAGCTTTCTTT.

This clone was seen ten or more times. The chain couples TRBV9 to TRBJ2-7; TRBD1 aligns across 7 bases. There are 13 residues in the CDR3. The junction had 6 bases not matched to a gene; V was cut back by 4 bases and J by 5 bases. The germline gives CDR1 SGDLS, CDR2 YYNGEE. CDR3 nucleotides: TGTGCCAGCAGCAGATACAGGGGAGACGAGCAGTACTTC. This encodes CASSRYRGDEQYF.

Concerning this clone itself: A much larger clonotype is one base distant, so this may be a read error. Other DNA sequences in the same sample also yield this CDR3. The chain joins TRBV2 to TRBJ2-5; 11 nucleotides agree with TRBD2. Trimming cost V 7 bases and J 4 bases; bases outside gene matches: 14. Germline V CDR1 and CDR2: SNHLY, FYNNEI. The CDR3 spans 17 residues. The CDR3 loop reads CASTQEGTSGGGETQYF. The DNA of the CDR3 is TGTGCCAGCACCCAAGAGGGCACTAGCGGGGGCGGAGAGACCCAGTACTTC.

This clone was recorded at least ten times. The chain is built from TRBV2 and TRBJ2-1; TRBD2 agrees at 7 bases. With 7 bases clipped from V and 1 base from J, the junction kept 13 bases outside the gene matches. The CDR3 covers 17 residues. The germline gives CDR1 SNHLY, CDR2 FYNNEI. DNA for the CDR3: TGTGCCAGCATCCCCGGGGGAGCGGGGAGGTCCTACAATGAGCAGTTCTTC. This codes for CASIPGGAGRSYNEQFF.

This clone occurred many times. The V and J genes are TRBV20-1 and TRBJ1-5; the D is unclear. Per germline, CDR1 DFQATT and CDR2 SNEGSKA (reference sequence). Trimming pared 3 bases from V and 4 bases from J, leaving 7 bases between. This CDR3 has 12 residues. As DNA, the CDR3 is TGCAGTGCTAGGGACCCAAATCAGCCCCAGCATTTT. Translation gives CSARDPNQPQHF.

As regards this clone: A read error may account for a junction end that differs from germline. The chain joins TRBV7-8 to TRBJ2-2; 13 bases align to TRBD2. The CDR3 sequence is 16 residues long. CDR1 SGHVS and CDR2 FQNEAQ come from the germline V gene. The CDR3 loop is CTSIPRTSGGTGELFF. CDR3 in DNA: TGTACCAGCATCCCGAGGACTAGCGGGGGCACCGGGGAGCTGTTTTTT.

This clone was counted at least ten times. V and J are TRBV14 and TRBJ1-6, with a tentative D call TRBD1 (5 bases). Trimming removed 0 bases from V and 0 bases from J, with 15 bases in between. The CDR3 runs to 19 residues. The germline V gene has CDR1 SGHDN and CDR2 FVKESK. The CDR3 region is CASSQDRGGTSSYNSPLHF. DNA for the CDR3: TGTGCCAGCAGCCAAGATCGGGGAGGGACGAGCTCCTATAATTCACCCCTCCACTTT.

Ten or more counts support this clone. The J gene is TRBJ1-5, the V gene TRBV27; D is possibly TRBD1 (6 bases). The V end was cut by 3 bases, the J end by 6 bases, with 12 bases between. The CDR3 sequence is 14 residues long. Per the germline V gene, CDR1 is MNHEY and CDR2 is SMNVEV (reference sequence). The CDR3 nucleotides read TGTGCCAGCAGTTTTAGGGGGGGGACTCAGCCCCAGCATTTT. The encoded protein is CASSFRGGTQPQHF.

This clone occurred many times. This sequence joins TRBV3-1 and TRBJ1-6; D remains unclear. The CDR3 is 19 amino acids. The germline V and J ends were trimmed by 0 bases and 0 bases, with 15 bases remaining between them. Germline values: CDR1 LGHDT, CDR2 YNNKEL (reference sequence). The CDR3 region is CASSQDLLGVSSYNSPLHF. The CDR3 bases are TGTGCCAGCAGCCAAGATCTCCTAGGCGTAAGCTCCTATAATTCACCCCTCCACTTT. Based on the CDR3 plus reference TRBV3-1 and TRBJ1-6, the full variable domain is DTAVSQTPKYLVTQMGNDKSIKCEQNLGHDTMYWYKQDSKKFLKIMFSYNNKELIINETVPNRFSPKSPDKAHLNLHINSLELGDSAVYFCASSQDLLGVSSYNSPLHFGNGTRLTVT.

In this sample, this clone turned up many times. The rearrangement joins TRBV18 to TRBJ2-5; D may be TRBD2 (5 bases). From germline, CDR1 is KGHSH and CDR2 LQKENI. The CDR3 covers 14 residues. Between the trimmed V and J ends, which lost 0 bases and 2 bases, there was a span of 7 bases. The CDR3 sequence is CASSPPRRQETQYF. CDR3 coding DNA: TGTGCCAGCTCACCACCGCGGAGGCAAGAGACCCAGTACTTC.

The chain combines TRBV6-1 with TRBJ2-1, with D perhaps matching TRBD2 (6 bases). This CDR3 spans 15 amino acids. Germline V gene data show CDR1 as MNHNS and CDR2 as SASEGT. Trimming removed 6 bases from V and 7 bases from J, with 19 bases in between. The chain's CDR3 is CASRILAGDGNEQFF. The CDR3 DNA reads TGTGCCAGCAGGATACTAGCTGGAGATGGGAATGAGCAGTTCTTC.

The chain joins TRBV30 to TRBJ1-4; 9 nucleotides agree with TRBD1. The germline V gene encodes CDR1 GTSNPN and CDR2 SVGIG (reference sequence). V shed 7 bases, J shed 8 bases, and the junction held 8 bases outside the gene matches. The CDR3 consists of 13 residues. The CDR3 DNA reads TGTGCCTTAAAGGACAGGGGAGAGGAAAAACTGTTTTTT. Translation gives CALKDRGEEKLFF. Supplemented by reference TRBV30 and TRBJ1-4, the full variable domain reads SQTIHQWPATLVQPVGSPLSLECTVEGTSNPNLYWYRQAAGRGLQLLFYSVGIGQISSEVPQNLSASRPQDRQFILSSKKLLLSDSGFYLCALKDRGEEKLFFGSGTQLSVL.

This clone was counted many times. The rearrangement uses TRBV12-3 or TRBV12-4 and TRBJ2-5, with TRBD1 as a possible D gene (6 bases). V was shortened by 6 bases and J by 0 bases, with 14 bases between the two germline ends. The CDR3 has 15 residues. The CDR3 reads CASSTTGTNQETQYF. CDR3 nucleotide sequence: TGTGCCAGCAGCACAACCGGGACAAACCAAGAGACCCAGTACTTC.

This clone appeared many times. This may be a read error, as it is one base from a much larger clone. This sequence joins TRBV2 and TRBJ1-5, with D uncertain. Per germline, CDR1 SNHLY and CDR2 FYNNEI. This CDR3 is built from 11 residues. The V end was cut by 3 bases, the J end by 9 bases, with 6 bases between. The CDR3 region has the DNA TGTGCCAGCAGTGATGGCGTGCCCCAGCATTTT. This gives the protein CASSDGVPQHF.

V and J are TRBV6-1 and TRBJ1-1, with a possible D match to TRBD1 (6 bases). The germline gives CDR1 MNHNS, CDR2 SASEGT. Between the trimmed V and J ends, which lost 6 bases and 1 base, there was a span of 18 bases. The CDR3 contains 16 residues. CDR3 region: CASRRDIYVANTEAFF. CDR3 nucleotides: TGTGCCAGCAGAAGGGACATCTATGTGGCGAACACTGAAGCTTTCTTT.

In its sample, this clone was seen many times. The chain is built from TRBV6-2 or TRBV6-3 and TRBJ2-5; D is ambiguous. Deletions cut 6 bases from V and 2 bases from J, with 25 bases between. CDR3 length: 18 residues. CDR1 is MNHEY and CDR2 is SVGEGT in the germline V gene. CDR3 nucleotide sequence: TGTGCCAGCAGCATCGTACTGAAGAGGCGCAGCCCACAAGAGACCCAGTACTTC. Its translation is CASSIVLKRRSPQETQYF.

Turning to this clone: Since a much larger clone is just one base distant, this may be a read error. The same CDR3 is also encoded by other DNA sequences in this sample. The rearrangement uses TRBV10-3 and TRBJ1-5; tentatively, D is TRBD1 (6 bases). In germline, CDR1 is ENHRY, CDR2 SYGVKD. The CDR3 totals 17 residues. V was clipped by 0 bases and J by 2 bases, with 14 bases between them. CDR3: CAISESQTGLGNQPQHF. As DNA, the CDR3 is TGTGCCATCAGTGAGTCGCAAACAGGGCTAGGCAATCAGCCCCAGCATTTT.

The V gene is TRBV11-1, the J gene TRBJ2-1; D remains unclear. CDR3 length equals 18 residues. Between the trimmed V and J ends, which lost 0 bases and 4 bases, there was a span of 19 bases. Germline CDR1 SGHAT, CDR2 FQDESV (reference sequence). The CDR3 spells CASSLAPLQNRGYNEQFF. CDR3 bases: TGTGCCAGCAGCTTAGCTCCGCTCCAGAATCGCGGATACAATGAGCAGTTCTTC.

This clone was detected ten times or more. The chain recombines TRBV27 with TRBJ1-4; TRBD1 might be the D (5 bases). V was clipped by 5 bases and J by 4 bases, with 23 bases between them. Germline V lookup: CDR1 MNHEY, CDR2 SMNVEV (reference sequence). The CDR3 length is 18 residues. DNA for the CDR3: TGTGCCAGCAGTCCCAACCCTAACGGCAGGGATGATAATGAAAAACTGTTTTTT. Translating gives CASSPNPNGRDDNEKLFF.

Concerning this clone: A read error may explain this, as a much larger clone is one base away. Within the sample, other DNA sequences also encode this same CDR3. The chain employs TRBV9 and TRBJ2-2; a possible D gene is TRBD1 (5 bases). Germline values: CDR1 SGDLS, CDR2 YYNGEE. This CDR3 has 14 amino acids. CDR3 nucleotides: TGTGCCACCAGGGCGACTCCGAACACCGGTGAGCTGTTTTTT. Translation gives CATRATPNTGELFF.